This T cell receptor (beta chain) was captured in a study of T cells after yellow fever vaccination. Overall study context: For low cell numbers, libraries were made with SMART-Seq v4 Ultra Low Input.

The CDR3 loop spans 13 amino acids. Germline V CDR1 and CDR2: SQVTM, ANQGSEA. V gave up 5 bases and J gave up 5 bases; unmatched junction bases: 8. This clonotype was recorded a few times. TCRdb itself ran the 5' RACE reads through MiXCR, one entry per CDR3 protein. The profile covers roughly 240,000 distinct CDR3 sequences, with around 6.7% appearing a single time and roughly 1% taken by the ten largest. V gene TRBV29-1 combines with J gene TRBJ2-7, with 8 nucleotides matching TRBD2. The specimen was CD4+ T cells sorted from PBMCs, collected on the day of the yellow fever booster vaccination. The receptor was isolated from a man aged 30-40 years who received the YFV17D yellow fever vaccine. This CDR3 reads CSVRSGSVHEQYF. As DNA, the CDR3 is TGCAGCGTTAGGAGCGGGAGCGTTCACGAGCAGTACTTC.